The 10 T cell receptor beta chains in this list originate from one sample, sequenced in a study of T cells in Graves' hyperthyroidism and ophthalmopathy. Amplified TCR beta CDR3 regions came from RNA transcripts. Primed by the HTBI set, a first-round RT-PCR was run on the TCR CDR3. MiXCR, applied by TCRdb to the multiplex PCR reads, yields one record per CDR3 protein. The sample carries some 570,000 distinct CDR3 sequences, 11% to 15% recorded once. Sequencing input: blood. The origin of the receptors is a woman under 30 with Graves' ophthalmopathy.

The DNA of the CDR3 is TGTGCCAGCAGCCACCCAACAGGGGGCTCACCCCTCCACTTT. Protein: CASSHPTGGSPLHF. The genes are TRBV6-1 and TRBJ1-6; 9 bases map to TRBD1. Germline trimming cut 6 bases from V and 10 bases from J; bases unmatched to any gene: 7. Germline CDR1 and CDR2: MNHNS and SASEGT. This CDR3 comprises 14 residues.

Details on this clonotype: Since a much larger clone is just one base distant, this may be a read error. The rearrangement uses TRBV20-1 and TRBJ2-5; maybe TRBD2 (6 bases). Germline loops: CDR1 DFQATT, CDR2 SNEGSKA (reference sequence). This CDR3 has 12 residues. Trimming left V 4 bases short and J 9 bases short, with 15 bases between. The CDR3 coding sequence is TGCAGTGCTACAACTAGCTGCGAGGCCCAGTACTTC. Translation gives CSATTSCEAQYF.

This clonotype was counted many times. This chain joins TRBV20-1 and TRBJ1-1; possibly TRBD1 for D (5 bases). The V gene lost 3 bases and the J gene lost 0 bases, with 14 bases spanning the gap. There are 15 residues in the CDR3. Germline CDR1 reads DFQATT; CDR2 reads SNEGSKA (reference sequence). Here the CDR3 DNA reads TGCAGTGCTAGTGGAGGGGCTCCTCTGAACACTGAAGCTTTCTTT. It translates to CSASGGAPLNTEAFF.

This clonotype was picked up a small number of times. This chain links TRBV20-1 with TRBJ1-4, with TRBD1 as a possible D gene (5 bases). Germline CDR1 reads DFQATT; CDR2 reads SNEGSKA (reference sequence). This CDR3 has 18 residues. Trimming took off 0 bases at V and 0 bases at J, with 17 bases between the two ends. This CDR3 reads CSAREALGGGATNEKLFF. CDR3 in DNA: TGCAGTGCTAGAGAAGCCCTCGGGGGGGGGGCAACTAATGAAAAACTGTTTTTT.

Notes on this clonotype: This may come from a read error, since a much larger clone is one base off. V is TRBV25-1 and J is TRBJ2-2, with a tentative D call TRBD2 (5 bases). Per the germline V gene, CDR1 is MGHDK and CDR2 is SYGVNS. V was pared by 4 bases and J by 1 base, with 13 bases between. The CDR3 loop spans 16 amino acids. CDR3 DNA sequence: TGTGCCAGCAGTGGTGTAGCGAGTGTGAACACCGGGGAGCTGTTTTTT. Protein: CASSGVASVNTGELFF.

A word on this clonotype: A much larger clone lies a single base off, so this may be a read error. The chain recombines TRBV7-2 with TRBJ2-5; TRBD2 aligns across 10 bases. The germline CDR1 and CDR2 sequences are SGHTA and FQGNSA. The CDR3 covers 19 residues. The ends lost 5 bases at V and 1 base at J; junction bases unmatched: 16. The CDR3 bases are TGTGCCAGCAGCCCCCTAGGGGCTAGCGGGAGATCGATCCAAGAGACCCAGTACTTC. This translates into CASSPLGASGRSIQETQYF.

The chain recombines TRBV3-1 with TRBJ2-2; maybe TRBD2 (7 bases). Trimming pared 5 bases from V and 0 bases from J, leaving 16 bases between. In germline, CDR1 is LGHDT, CDR2 YNNKEL (reference sequence). The CDR3 covers 17 residues. CDR3 residues: CASSWGLAAANTGELFF. The CDR3 DNA sequence: TGTGCCAGCAGCTGGGGGCTAGCGGCTGCGAACACCGGGGAGCTGTTTTTT.

This clonotype has more than one count but fewer than ten. The J gene is TRBJ2-1, the V gene TRBV7-9; D might be TRBD2 (6 bases). Germline assignment: CDR1 SEHNR and CDR2 FQNEAQ (reference sequence). The V gene lost 5 bases and the J gene lost 3 bases, with 17 bases spanning the gap. The CDR3 runs to 16 residues. CDR3 nucleotides: TGTGCCAGCAGCCCCCGGAGTAGCGGAATCTACAATGAGCAGTTCTTC. This codes for CASSPRSSGIYNEQFF.

The rearrangement joins TRBV6-4 to TRBJ1-2; D is perhaps TRBD1 (6 bases). With 5 bases removed from V and 4 bases from J, the gap between germline ends came to 20 bases. Germline assignment: CDR1 MRHNA and CDR2 SNTAGT. This CDR3 is 16 amino acids long. The CDR3 bases are TGTGCCAGCAGTTACGAAGGGCAGACAGGTCCCTATGGCTACACCTTC. This translates into CASSYEGQTGPYGYTF.

This clonotype was detected ten times or more. CDR3 DNA sequence: TGTGCCAGCAGCCTCATGACGGTGTACCAAGAGACCCAGTACTTC. It translates to CASSLMTVYQETQYF. V and J are TRBV7-8 and TRBJ2-5; D is undetermined. The germline gives CDR1 SGHVS, CDR2 FQNEAQ. This CDR3 contains 15 residues. V was trimmed by 5 bases and J by 0 bases, leaving 13 bases between them.